The present entry profiles one T cell receptor beta chain with its context. This specimen belongs to a study of blood T cells in healthy people across ages. Trimming removed 7 bases from V and 2 bases from J; junction bases left unmatched: 5. The length of the CDR3 is 14 residues. Germline values: CDR1 MNHEY, CDR2 SMNVEV (reference sequence). It was with a sample-barcoded 5' primer and a J-beta primer mix that a second PCR of roughly 7 to 12 cycles was run. TCRdb itself ran the 5' RACE reads through MiXCR, one entry per CDR3 protein. The profile covers about 640,000 distinct CDR3 sequences, with about 53% appearing a single time and 30% to 40% taken by the ten largest.

The gene calls are TRBV27 and TRBJ2-5, with 9 bases aligning to TRBD2. The clonotype originates from a man aged 55 to 70 in good health. Sample: blood. The CDR3 DNA sequence: TGTGCCAGCACCAGCGGGGGGTTACAAGAGACCCAGTACTTC. Its protein is CASTSGGLQETQYF.